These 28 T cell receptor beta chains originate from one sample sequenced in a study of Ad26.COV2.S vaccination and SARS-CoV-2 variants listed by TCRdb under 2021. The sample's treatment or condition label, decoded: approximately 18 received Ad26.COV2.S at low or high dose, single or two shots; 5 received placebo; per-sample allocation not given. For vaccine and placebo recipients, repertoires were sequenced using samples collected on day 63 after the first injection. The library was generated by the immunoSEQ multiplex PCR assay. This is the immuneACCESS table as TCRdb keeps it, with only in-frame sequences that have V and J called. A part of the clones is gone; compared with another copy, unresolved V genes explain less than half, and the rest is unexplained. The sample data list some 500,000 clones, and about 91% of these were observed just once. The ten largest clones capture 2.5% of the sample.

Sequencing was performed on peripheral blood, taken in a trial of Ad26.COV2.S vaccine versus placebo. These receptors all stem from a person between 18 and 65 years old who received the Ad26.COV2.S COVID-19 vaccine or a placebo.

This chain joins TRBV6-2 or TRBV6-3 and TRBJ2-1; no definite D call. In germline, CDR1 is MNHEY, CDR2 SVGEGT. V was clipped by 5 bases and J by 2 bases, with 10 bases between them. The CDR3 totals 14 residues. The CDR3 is CASSQFGAYNEQFF. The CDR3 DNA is TGTGCCAGCAGTCAGTTTGGGGCCTACAATGAGCAGTTCTTC.

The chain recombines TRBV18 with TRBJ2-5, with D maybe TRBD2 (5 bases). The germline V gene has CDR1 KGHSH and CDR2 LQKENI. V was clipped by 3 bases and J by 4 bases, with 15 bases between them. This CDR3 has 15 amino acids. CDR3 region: CASSPPGTWGETQYF. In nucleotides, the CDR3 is TGTGCCAGCTCACCCCCGGGAACTTGGGGAGAGACCCAGTACTTC.

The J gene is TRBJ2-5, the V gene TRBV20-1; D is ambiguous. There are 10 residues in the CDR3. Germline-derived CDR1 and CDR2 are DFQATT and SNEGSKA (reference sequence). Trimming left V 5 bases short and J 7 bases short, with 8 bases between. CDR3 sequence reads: CSAAVRTQYF. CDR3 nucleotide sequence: TGCAGTGCTGCGGTTAGGACCCAGTACTTC.

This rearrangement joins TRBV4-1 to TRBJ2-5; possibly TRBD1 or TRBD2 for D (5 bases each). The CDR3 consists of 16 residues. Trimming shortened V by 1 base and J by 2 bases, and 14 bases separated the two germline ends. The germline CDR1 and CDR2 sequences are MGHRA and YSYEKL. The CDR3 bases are TGCGCCAGCAGCCAAGGATGGGGACCTCTTCAAGAGACCCAGTACTTC. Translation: CASSQGWGPLQETQYF.

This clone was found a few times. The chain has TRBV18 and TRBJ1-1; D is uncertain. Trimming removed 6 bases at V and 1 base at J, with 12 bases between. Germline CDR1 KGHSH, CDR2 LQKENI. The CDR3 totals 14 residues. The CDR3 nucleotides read TGTGCCAGCTCGGCGATAATAGGGAACACTGAAGCTTTCTTT. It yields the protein CASSAIIGNTEAFF.

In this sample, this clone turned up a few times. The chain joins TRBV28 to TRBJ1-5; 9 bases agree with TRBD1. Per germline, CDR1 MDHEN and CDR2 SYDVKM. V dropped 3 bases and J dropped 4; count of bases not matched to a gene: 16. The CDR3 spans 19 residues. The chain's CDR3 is CASSLAVNAGTGLNQPQHF. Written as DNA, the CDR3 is TGTGCCAGCAGTTTGGCAGTTAACGCCGGGACAGGGCTTAATCAGCCCCAGCATTTT. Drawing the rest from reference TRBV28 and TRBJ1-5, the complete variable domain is DVKVTQSSRYLVKRTGEKVFLECVQDMDHENMFWYRQDPGLGLRLIYFSYDVKMKEKGDIPEGYSVSREKKERFSLILESASTNQTSMYLCASSLAVNAGTGLNQPQHFGDGTRLSIL.

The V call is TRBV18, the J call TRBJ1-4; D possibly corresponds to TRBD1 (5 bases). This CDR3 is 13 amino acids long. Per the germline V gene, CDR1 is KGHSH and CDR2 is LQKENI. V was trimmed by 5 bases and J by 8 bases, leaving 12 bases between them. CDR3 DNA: TGTGCCAGCTCATCCACTTGGGGCGAAAAACTGTTTTTT. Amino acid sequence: CASSSTWGEKLFF.

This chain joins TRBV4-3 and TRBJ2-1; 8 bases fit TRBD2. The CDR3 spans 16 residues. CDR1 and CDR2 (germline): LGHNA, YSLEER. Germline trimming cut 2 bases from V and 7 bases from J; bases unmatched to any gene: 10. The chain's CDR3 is CASSQNPGLEGNEQFF. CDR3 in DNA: TGCGCCAGCAGCCAAAATCCGGGACTAGAAGGTAATGAGCAGTTCTTC.

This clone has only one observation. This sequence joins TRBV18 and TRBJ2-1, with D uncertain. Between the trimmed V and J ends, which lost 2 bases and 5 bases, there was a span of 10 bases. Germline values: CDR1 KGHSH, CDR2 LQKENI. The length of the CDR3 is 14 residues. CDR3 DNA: TGTGCCAGCTCACCAAGGCCAGGTGACAATGAGCAGTTCTTC. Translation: CASSPRPGDNEQFF.

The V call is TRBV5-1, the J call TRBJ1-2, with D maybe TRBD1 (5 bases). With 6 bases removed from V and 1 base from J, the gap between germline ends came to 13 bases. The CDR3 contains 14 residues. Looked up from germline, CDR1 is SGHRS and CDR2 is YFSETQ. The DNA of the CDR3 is TGCGCCAGCAAGGGGCAGTGGGGTAACTATGGCTACACCTTC. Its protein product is CASKGQWGNYGYTF.

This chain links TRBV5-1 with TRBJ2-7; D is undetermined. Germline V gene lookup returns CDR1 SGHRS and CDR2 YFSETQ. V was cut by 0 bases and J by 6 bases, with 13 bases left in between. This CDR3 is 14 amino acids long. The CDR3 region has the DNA TGCGCCAGCAGCTTGGTACCCGGGCCCGGCGAGCAGTACGTC. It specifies CASSLVPGPGEQYV.

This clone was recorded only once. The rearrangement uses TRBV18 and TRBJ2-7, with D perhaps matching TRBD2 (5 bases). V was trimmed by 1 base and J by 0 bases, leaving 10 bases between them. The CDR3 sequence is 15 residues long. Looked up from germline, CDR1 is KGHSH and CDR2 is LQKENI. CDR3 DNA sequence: TGTGCCAGCTCACCACAGACGGGGAGCTCCTACGAGCAGTACGTC. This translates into CASSPQTGSSYEQYV.

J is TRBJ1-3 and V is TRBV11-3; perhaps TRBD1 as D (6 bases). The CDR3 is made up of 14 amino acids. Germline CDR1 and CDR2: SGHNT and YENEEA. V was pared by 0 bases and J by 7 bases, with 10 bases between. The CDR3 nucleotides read TGTGCCAGCAGCTTAGAACAGGGAGTCAACACCATATATTTT. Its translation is CASSLEQGVNTIYF. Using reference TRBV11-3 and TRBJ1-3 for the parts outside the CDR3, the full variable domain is EAGVVQSPRYKIIEKKQPVAFWCNPISGHNTLYWYLQNLGQGPELLIRYENEEAVDDSQLPKDRFSAERLKGVDSTLKIQPAELGDSAVYLCASSLEQGVNTIYFGEGSWLTVV.

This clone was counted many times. The CDR3 region is CASSLARDTGELFF. The CDR3 nucleotides read TGTGCCAGCAGCTTAGCAAGAGACACCGGGGAGCTGTTTTTT. The V call is TRBV7-9, the J call TRBJ2-2; D remains ambiguous. The CDR3 length is 14 residues. Germline assignment: CDR1 SEHNR and CDR2 FQNEAQ (reference sequence). Trimming left V 0 bases short and J 3 bases short, with 5 bases between.

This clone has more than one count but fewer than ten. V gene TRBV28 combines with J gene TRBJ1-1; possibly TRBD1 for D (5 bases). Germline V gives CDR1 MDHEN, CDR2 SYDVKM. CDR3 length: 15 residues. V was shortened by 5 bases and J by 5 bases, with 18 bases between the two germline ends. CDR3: CASSTPGSQGTEAFF. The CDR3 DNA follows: TGTGCCAGCAGTACTCCTGGTTCGCAGGGAACTGAAGCTTTCTTT. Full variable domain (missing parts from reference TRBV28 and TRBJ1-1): DVKVTQSSRYLVKRTGEKVFLECVQDMDHENMFWYRQDPGLGLRLIYFSYDVKMKEKGDIPEGYSVSREKKERFSLILESASTNQTSMYLCASSTPGSQGTEAFFGQGTRLTVV.

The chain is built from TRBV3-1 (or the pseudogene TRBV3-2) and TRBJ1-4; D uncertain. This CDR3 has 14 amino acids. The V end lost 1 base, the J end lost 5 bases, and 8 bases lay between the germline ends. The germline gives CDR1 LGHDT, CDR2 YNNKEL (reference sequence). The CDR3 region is CASSQVALNEKLFF. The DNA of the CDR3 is TGTGCCAGCAGCCAAGTTGCCTTAAATGAAAAACTGTTTTTT.

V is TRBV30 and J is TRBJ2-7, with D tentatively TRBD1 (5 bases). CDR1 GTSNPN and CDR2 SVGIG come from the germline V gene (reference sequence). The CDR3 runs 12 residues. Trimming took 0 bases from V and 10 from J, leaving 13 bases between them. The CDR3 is CAWSVLDTRQYF. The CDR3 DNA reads TGTGCCTGGAGTGTACTGGACACAAGACAGTACTTC.

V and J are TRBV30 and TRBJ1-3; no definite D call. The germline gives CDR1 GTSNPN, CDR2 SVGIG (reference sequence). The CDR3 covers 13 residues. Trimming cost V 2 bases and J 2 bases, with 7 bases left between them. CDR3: CAWSWSPGNTIYF. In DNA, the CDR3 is TGTGCCTGGAGTTGGAGTCCTGGAAACACCATATATTTT.

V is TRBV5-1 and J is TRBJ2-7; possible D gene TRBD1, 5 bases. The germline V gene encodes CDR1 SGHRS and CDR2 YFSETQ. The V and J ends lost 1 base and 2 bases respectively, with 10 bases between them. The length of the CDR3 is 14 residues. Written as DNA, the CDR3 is TGCGCCAGCAGCTTGTTACAGGACCCCTACGAGCAGTACTTC. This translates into CASSLLQDPYEQYF.

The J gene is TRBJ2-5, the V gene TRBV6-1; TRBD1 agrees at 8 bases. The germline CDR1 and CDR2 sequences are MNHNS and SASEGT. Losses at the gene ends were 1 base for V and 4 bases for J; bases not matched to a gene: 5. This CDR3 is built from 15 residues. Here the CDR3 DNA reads TGTGCCAGCAGTGAAGGAGTGGGGACAGGAGAGACCCAGTACTTC. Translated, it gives CASSEGVGTGETQYF.

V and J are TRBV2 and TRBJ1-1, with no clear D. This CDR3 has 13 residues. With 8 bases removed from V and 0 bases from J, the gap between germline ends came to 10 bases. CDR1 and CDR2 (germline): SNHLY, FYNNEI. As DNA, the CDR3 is TGTGCCAGCTTACGGACCATGAACACTGAAGCTTTCTTT. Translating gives CASLRTMNTEAFF.

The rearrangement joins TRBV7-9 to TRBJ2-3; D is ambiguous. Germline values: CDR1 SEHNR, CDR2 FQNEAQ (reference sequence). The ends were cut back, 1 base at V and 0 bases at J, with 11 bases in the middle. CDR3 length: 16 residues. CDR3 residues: CASSLGQETSTDTQYF. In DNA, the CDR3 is TGTGCCAGCAGCTTAGGGCAGGAGACTAGCACAGATACGCAGTATTTT.

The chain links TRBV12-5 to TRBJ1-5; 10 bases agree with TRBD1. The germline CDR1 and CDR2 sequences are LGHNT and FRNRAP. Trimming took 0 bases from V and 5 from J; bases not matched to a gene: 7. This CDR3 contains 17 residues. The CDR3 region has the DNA TGTGCTAGTGGTTTGGTCAGTGGACAGGGGGTCCATCAGCCCCAGCATTTT. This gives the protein CASGLVSGQGVHQPQHF.

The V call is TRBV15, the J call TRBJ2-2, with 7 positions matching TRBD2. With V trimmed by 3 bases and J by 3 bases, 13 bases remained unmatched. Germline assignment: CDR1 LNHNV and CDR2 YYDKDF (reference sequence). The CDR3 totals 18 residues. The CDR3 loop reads CATSSPGRGGSDTGELFF. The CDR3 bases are TGTGCCACCAGCAGCCCCGGTCGCGGGGGAAGCGACACCGGGGAGCTGTTTTTT. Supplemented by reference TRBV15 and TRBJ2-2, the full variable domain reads DAMVIQNPRYQVTQFGKPVTLSCSQTLNHNVMYWYQQKSSQAPKLLFHYYDKDFNNEADTPDNFQSRRPNTSFCFLDIRSPGLGDTAMYLCATSSPGRGGSDTGELFFGEGSRLTVL.

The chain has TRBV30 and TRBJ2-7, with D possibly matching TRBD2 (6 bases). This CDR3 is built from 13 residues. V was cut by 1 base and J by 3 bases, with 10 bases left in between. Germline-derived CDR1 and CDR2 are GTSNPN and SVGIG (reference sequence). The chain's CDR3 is CAWSGGVFYEQYF. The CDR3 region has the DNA TGTGCCTGGAGTGGGGGGGTTTTCTACGAGCAGTACTTC. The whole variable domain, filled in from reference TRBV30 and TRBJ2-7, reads SQTIHQWPATLVQPVGSPLSLECTVEGTSNPNLYWYRQAAGRGLQLLFYSVGIGQISSEVPQNLSASRPQDRQFILSSKKLLLSDSGFYLCAWSGGVFYEQYFGPGTRLTVT.

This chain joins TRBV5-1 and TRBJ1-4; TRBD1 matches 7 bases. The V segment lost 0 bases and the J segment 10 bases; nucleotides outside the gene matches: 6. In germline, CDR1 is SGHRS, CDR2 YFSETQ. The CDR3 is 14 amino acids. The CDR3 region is CASSLDRGSGKLFF. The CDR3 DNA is TGCGCCAGCAGCTTGGACAGGGGCAGCGGAAAACTGTTTTTT.

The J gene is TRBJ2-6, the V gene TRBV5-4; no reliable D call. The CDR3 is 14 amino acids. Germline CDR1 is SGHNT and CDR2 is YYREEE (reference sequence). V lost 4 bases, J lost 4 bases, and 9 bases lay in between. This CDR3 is CASSLTTGANVLTF. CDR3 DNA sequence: TGTGCCAGCAGCCTTACTACGGGGGCCAACGTCCTGACTTTC.

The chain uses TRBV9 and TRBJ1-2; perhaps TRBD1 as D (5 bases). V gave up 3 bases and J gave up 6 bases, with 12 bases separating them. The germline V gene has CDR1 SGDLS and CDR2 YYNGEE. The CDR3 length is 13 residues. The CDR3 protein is CASSDYRTDGYTF. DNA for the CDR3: TGTGCCAGCAGCGACTACAGGACCGATGGCTACACCTTC.